This T cell receptor beta chain is from a study of Graves' ophthalmopathy and Graves' hyperthyroidism. Study findings and constraints: With roughly 65% sensitivity and about 72% specificity, the model predicted ophthalmopathy progression. Blood repertoires reportedly contained most expanded thyroid clonotypes above 0.001 frequency.

Trimming took off 6 bases at V and 7 bases at J, with 18 bases between the two ends. CDR1 and CDR2 (germline): MGHDK, SYGVNS. The CDR3 is 14 amino acids. Moderately to severely active ophthalmopathy under 3 months, CAS at least 3, NOSPECS at least 4. Sampling less than 13 ml of fresh peripheral blood provided the PBMCs. The TCR beta CDR3 regions underwent amplification from RNA transcripts. First-round RT-PCR with HTBI primers preceded a second-round multiplex PCR. MiXCR, applied by TCRdb to the multiplex PCR reads, yields one record per CDR3 protein. The sample includes 740,000 or so distinct CDR3 sequences, roughly 40% of them seen just once. On this clonotype itself: Its antigen remains unknown.

V usage is TRBV25-1 and J usage is TRBJ1-2; tentative D call: TRBD1 (6 bases). The TCR originated in an adult man with Graves' ophthalmopathy. Sequenced sample: peripheral blood. CDR3 nucleotides: TGTGCCAGCAGCATAGACGGGGGCTCCGGTGGCTACACCTTC. Translating gives CASSIDGGSGGYTF.